This T cell receptor beta chain is from a study of blood T cell repertoires in COVID-19. The protocol was immunoSEQ multiplex PCR, while the TCRdb copy is restricted to in-frame clones and leaves out a portion. There are about 140,000 clones in the sample; over 65% occur only once, and 4.5% to 5% lies in the top ten. The source of this sequence is an elderly woman with active or convalescent COVID-19. The material sequenced was peripheral blood.

CDR3 nucleotides: TGTGCCACCAGCAGAGGGTTCGCCAGCGGGGGGGTTTTGAATGAGCAGTTCTTC. Residues: CATSRGFASGGVLNEQFF. The chain carries TRBV15 and TRBJ2-1, with TRBD2 matching over 10 bases. The J segment lost 7 bases and the V segment lost 1 base, leaving 13 bases of the junction unmatched. This CDR3 spans 18 amino acids. Looked up from germline, CDR1 is LNHNV and CDR2 is YYDKDF (reference sequence). The whole variable domain, filled in from reference TRBV15 and TRBJ2-1, reads DAMVIQNPRYQVTQFGKPVTLSCSQTLNHNVMYWYQQKSSQAPKLLFHYYDKDFNNEADTPDNFQSRRPNTSFCFLDIRSPGLGDTAMYLCATSRGFASGGVLNEQFFGPGTRLTVL.